This TCR beta chain originates from a study of Graves' ophthalmopathy and Graves' hyperthyroidism. All donors with ophthalmopathy were recorded as having moderate-to-severe activity, CAS ≥3, NOSPECS ≥4 and a duration under 3 months. The diagnosis combined clinical symptoms, thyroxine, TRAb, thyroid ultrasound and orbital computed tomography scans. Amplification of TCR beta CDR3 regions used RNA transcripts. An initial RT-PCR round employing HTBI primers preceded a second-round multiplex PCR. TCRdb re-derived calls from the multiplex PCR reads in MiXCR, one entry per CDR3 protein. The repertoire holds about 40,000 distinct CDR3 sequences, with over 40% as singletons. CDR1 SGDLS and CDR2 YYNGEE come from the germline V gene. The ends lost 5 bases at V and 5 bases at J; junction bases unmatched: 14. CDR3 size: 17 residues.

Input material: peripheral blood. This sequence joins TRBV9 and TRBJ1-2; 11 nucleotides match TRBD1. This sequence was found in an adult man with Graves' ophthalmopathy. The CDR3 DNA reads TGTGCCAGCAGTACCGGGACAGGGGGAATTGGAGGGTATGGCTACACCTTC. Its translation: CASSTGTGGIGGYGYTF.